The 6 T cell receptor beta chains below come from one sample, sequenced in a study of T-cell memory formation after mild COVID-19. TCRdb re-derived calls from the 5' RACE reads in MiXCR, one entry per CDR3 protein. Here the sample spans tens of thousands of distinct CDR3 sequences, roughly 16% being singletons. Material for sequencing was PBMCs or a T cell subset sorted from them (not recorded which). These receptors all come from a young man who had mild COVID-19 (a few samples of this study predate the infection). Cell type and time point are not known.

This chain connects TRBV29-1 to TRBJ2-7, with TRBD1 matching 11 bases. CDR3 length: 14 residues. The germline V gene encodes CDR1 SQVTM and CDR2 ANQGSEA. V lost 4 bases, J lost 2 bases, and 4 bases stayed unmatched. The CDR3 DNA reads as TGCAGCGTTGTAGTGGACAGGGGGCCCTACGAGCAGTACTTC. It codes for CSVVVDRGPYEQYF.

This clonotype turned up a few times. The chain carries TRBV12-3 or TRBV12-4 and TRBJ1-5; D gene unclear. The CDR3 covers 15 residues. V gave up 4 bases and J gave up 6 bases, with 16 bases separating them. CDR3 sequence reads: CASSSYTGSGQPQHF. In DNA, the CDR3 is TGTGCCAGCAGTTCCTACACGGGATCCGGTCAGCCCCAGCATTTT.

The genes are TRBV7-8 and TRBJ2-7; 10 nucleotides align to TRBD1. V shed 10 bases, J shed 4 bases, and the junction held 19 bases outside the gene matches. Germline assignment: CDR1 SGHVS and CDR2 FQNEAQ. The CDR3 spans 17 residues. CDR3 nucleotides: TGTGCCACAGTACCGGGACAGGGGACTCGATGGGGGTACGAGCAGTACGTC. As protein: CATVPGQGTRWGYEQYV.

This clonotype was seen a few times. J is TRBJ2-5 and V is TRBV7-9; 11 nucleotides agree with TRBD1. From germline, CDR1 is SEHNR and CDR2 FQNEAQ (reference sequence). V dropped 2 bases and J dropped 5; count of bases not matched to a gene: 7. The length of the CDR3 is 16 residues. The CDR3 region is CASSLPGQGARETQYF. As DNA, the CDR3 is TGTGCCAGCAGCTTACCTGGACAGGGGGCGCGGGAGACCCAGTACTTC.

This clonotype has a count of ten or more. Written as DNA, the CDR3 is TGTGCCACCGAGCTTTTCGGGAACACTGAAGCTTTCTTT. Translated: CATELFGNTEAFF. The chain couples TRBV28 to TRBJ1-1; D unresolved. The CDR3 extends over 13 amino acids. With 10 bases removed from V and 1 base from J, the gap between germline ends came to 13 bases. Germline values: CDR1 MDHEN, CDR2 SYDVKM.

This clonotype was observed a few times. The chain recombines TRBV9 with TRBJ2-4; D gene uncertain. The V and J ends lost 0 bases and 10 bases respectively, with 11 bases between them. Germline lookup yields CDR1 SGDLS and CDR2 YYNGEE. This CDR3 spans 13 amino acids. The CDR3 sequence: CASSVARSGIQYF. CDR3 nucleotides: TGTGCCAGCAGCGTAGCTAGGAGTGGGATTCAGTACTTC.